These 32 T cell receptor beta chains came from one sample sequenced in a study of blood T cell repertoires in COVID-19. Clones were sequenced by immunoSEQ multiplex PCR, and TCRdb holds only the in-frame ones, with some missing. The table has 140,000 to 150,000 clones, around 82% seen once; the top ten hold about 40%. Sequenced material: peripheral blood. These receptors were collected from a human donor in a cohort sampled during active COVID-19.

This clone was seen just once. The chain couples TRBV2 to TRBJ2-7; 9 bases are a match to TRBD1. CDR1 SNHLY and CDR2 FYNNEI come from the germline V gene. Trimming cost V 6 bases and J 4 bases; bases outside gene matches: 7. This CDR3 contains 14 residues. DNA for the CDR3: TGTGCCAGCAGGGCCGGGACAGGGTTGTACGAGCAGTACGTC. Translating it yields CASRAGTGLYEQYV.

V is TRBV5-1 and J is TRBJ2-2; TRBD2 aligns across 7 bases. There are 15 residues in the CDR3. The ends lost 1 base at V and 5 bases at J; junction bases unmatched: 5. The germline V gene encodes CDR1 SGHRS and CDR2 YFSETQ. The chain's CDR3 is CASSLRTSDTGELFF. Here the CDR3 DNA reads TGCGCCAGCAGCTTGCGGACTAGTGATACCGGGGAGCTGTTTTTT.

The V and J genes are TRBV18 and TRBJ2-7; unclear D gene. Germline V gives CDR1 KGHSH, CDR2 LQKENI. With 4 bases removed from V and 6 bases from J, the gap between germline ends came to 13 bases. The CDR3 is 13 residues long. The CDR3 spells CASSLNADFEQYF. The CDR3 DNA is TGTGCCAGCTCACTTAATGCTGACTTCGAGCAGTACTTC.

J is TRBJ2-3 and V is TRBV5-5, with D tentatively TRBD1 (6 bases). The CDR3 runs 16 residues. V lost 4 bases and J lost 0, with 15 bases in between. The germline gives CDR1 SGHKS, CDR2 YYEKEE (reference sequence). The CDR3 sequence: CASSHGTLRSTDTQYF. For the CDR3, the DNA is TGTGCCAGCAGCCATGGGACACTGCGGAGCACAGATACGCAGTATTTT.

The J gene is TRBJ2-1, the V gene TRBV15; D call uncertain. Looked up from germline, CDR1 is LNHNV and CDR2 is YYDKDF (reference sequence). With 1 base removed from V and 1 base from J, the gap between germline ends came to 8 bases. This CDR3 contains 15 residues. The chain's CDR3 is CATSRGRPSYNEQFF. The CDR3 coding sequence is TGTGCCACCAGCAGAGGGAGACCTTCCTACAATGAGCAGTTCTTC.

CDR3 sequence reads: CASSLVGRQKLFF. DNA of the CDR3: TGTGCCAGCAGCTTAGTGGGGCGGCAAAAACTGTTTTTT. The V and J genes are TRBV7-2 and TRBJ1-4; D might be TRBD1 (5 bases). The CDR3 runs to 13 residues. Germline values: CDR1 SGHTA, CDR2 FQGNSA. V was pared by 1 base and J by 9 bases, with 9 bases between.

The chain joins TRBV24-1 to TRBJ2-3, with 11 bases identical to TRBD2. Germline CDR1 and CDR2: KGHDR and SFDVKD. Trimming removed 5 bases from V and 2 bases from J; junction bases left unmatched: 8. This CDR3 comprises 17 residues. CDR3 in amino acids: CATSALSGRASTDTQYF. DNA for the CDR3: TGTGCCACCAGTGCCCTTAGCGGGAGGGCCTCCACAGATACGCAGTATTTT.

The chain combines TRBV7-8 with TRBJ2-7; D perhaps matches TRBD2 (6 bases). The V end lost 1 base, the J end lost 6 bases, and 19 bases lay between the germline ends. This CDR3 comprises 16 residues. Germline V gives CDR1 SGHVS, CDR2 FQNEAQ. The CDR3 reads CASSLGGVGIYSEQYF. CDR3 in DNA: TGTGCCAGCAGCTTAGGGGGGGTAGGGATTTATAGCGAGCAGTACTTC. Together with reference TRBV7-8 and TRBJ2-7, the CDR3 gives the full variable domain: GAGVSQSPRYKVAKRGQDVALRCDPISGHVSLFWYQQALGQGPEFLTYFQNEAQLDKSGLPSDRFFAERPEGSVSTLKIQRTQQEDSAVYLCASSLGGVGIYSEQYFGPGTRLTVT.

The CDR3 sequence: CASSPGRGARAFF. In DNA, the CDR3 is TGTGCCAGCAGCCCGGGGCGGGGGGCGCGAGCTTTCTTT. This chain links TRBV11-3 with TRBJ1-1, with a tentative D call TRBD1 (6 bases). V dropped 5 bases and J dropped 10 bases, with 17 bases sitting between them. The CDR3 is 13 residues long. CDR1 is SGHNT, CDR2 YENEEA, per germline.

CDR3 sequence: CASSLDGSSYNEQFF. Here the CDR3 DNA reads TGTGCCAGCAGCTTAGACGGGTCCTCCTACAATGAGCAGTTCTTC. The chain combines TRBV7-2 with TRBJ2-1, with unresolved D. Germline assignment: CDR1 SGHTA and CDR2 FQGNSA. V was clipped by 1 base and J by 0 bases, with 7 bases between them. CDR3 size: 15 residues. Together with reference TRBV7-2 and TRBJ2-1, the CDR3 gives the full variable domain: GAGVSQSPSNKVTEKGKDVELRCDPISGHTALYWYRQSLGQGLEFLIYFQGNSAPDKSGLPSDRFSAERTGGSVSTLTIQRTQQEDSAVYLCASSLDGSSYNEQFFGPGTRLTVL.

The V call is TRBV6-6, the J call TRBJ2-2, with 8 bases identical to TRBD1. The length of the CDR3 is 15 residues. From germline, CDR1 is MNHNY and CDR2 SVGAGI (reference sequence). V was clipped by 6 bases and J by 6 bases; unmatched bases: 9. CDR3 loop: CASRWTGKISGELFF. The CDR3 nucleotides are TGTGCCAGCAGATGGACAGGGAAGATCTCCGGGGAGCTGTTTTTT.

V gene TRBV7-9 combines with J gene TRBJ1-2; D remains unclear. The CDR3 consists of 17 residues. CDR1 is SEHNR, CDR2 FQNEAQ, per germline (reference sequence). Deletions cut 2 bases from V and 5 bases from J, with 21 bases between. The CDR3 region has the DNA TGTGCCAGCAGCTTAAGACCTTCACCCAACGGGAGTTATGGCTACACCTTC. Translated: CASSLRPSPNGSYGYTF.

This chain uses TRBV18 with TRBJ1-5, with D maybe TRBD1 (5 bases). Trimming pared 2 bases from V and 0 bases from J, leaving 11 bases between. The CDR3 is made up of 16 amino acids. Germline values: CDR1 KGHSH, CDR2 LQKENI. The CDR3 region is CASSPGAGVSNQPQHF. The DNA of the CDR3 is TGTGCCAGCTCACCAGGCGCGGGGGTTAGCAATCAGCCCCAGCATTTT.

The chain carries TRBV27 and TRBJ2-1; 15 bases align to TRBD2. Trimming removed 5 bases from V and 6 bases from J; junction bases left unmatched: 8. This CDR3 is 17 amino acids long. Germline CDR1 and CDR2: MNHEY and SMNVEV (reference sequence). The CDR3 is CASSQWTSGGAGNEQFF. The CDR3 nucleotides read TGTGCCAGCAGTCAGTGGACTAGCGGGGGGGCTGGCAATGAGCAGTTCTTC.

The chain joins TRBV25-1 to TRBJ1-1; perhaps TRBD1 as D (5 bases). Germline-derived CDR1 and CDR2 are MGHDK and SYGVNS. V gave up 0 bases and J gave up 10 bases, with 12 bases separating them. CDR3 length: 13 amino acids. CDR3 sequence reads: CASSEYRGHTAFF. In DNA, the CDR3 is TGTGCCAGCAGTGAATATCGTGGACATACAGCTTTCTTT.

This clone came up a few times. The chain joins TRBV5-1 to TRBJ2-1; TRBD2 agrees at 9 bases. V lost 0 bases to trimming and J lost 9 bases; unmatched junction nucleotides: 16. Germline V gene sequence: CDR1 SGHRS, CDR2 YFSETQ. There are 18 residues in the CDR3. The CDR3 DNA follows: TGCGCCAGCAGCTTGGCCTCAATCCTGGCGGGAGGGATTGGTGAGCAGTTCTTC. Translation: CASSLASILAGGIGEQFF.

The chain uses TRBV24-1 and TRBJ1-2, with 8 bases lining up with TRBD1. Germline V CDR1 and CDR2: KGHDR, SFDVKD. J lost 7 bases, V lost 3 bases, and 9 bases had no gene match. CDR3 length: 15 residues. The CDR3 DNA is TGTGCCACCAGTGATCCGGGACAGGCACCGGGTGGCTACACCTTC. Translated: CATSDPGQAPGGYTF.

The chain combines TRBV28 with TRBJ2-3; 10 bases line up with TRBD2. Germline V gene lookup returns CDR1 MDHEN and CDR2 SYDVKM. Trimming removed 6 bases from V and 2 bases from J; junction bases left unmatched: 8. The CDR3 length is 16 residues. The CDR3, as DNA: TGTGCCAGCAGAACCCAGCGGGAGGGCCCCACAGATACGCAGTATTTT. Protein product: CASRTQREGPTDTQYF.

This clone was observed once. The V and J genes are TRBV18 and TRBJ2-1; 11 nucleotides agree with TRBD2. Germline V gene lookup returns CDR1 KGHSH and CDR2 LQKENI. With 5 bases clipped from V and 6 bases from J, the junction kept 6 bases outside the gene matches. The CDR3 consists of 15 residues. This CDR3 reads CASSSTSGSANEQFF. The CDR3 region has the DNA TGTGCCAGCTCATCTACTAGCGGGAGTGCCAATGAGCAGTTCTTC.

This clone was seen only a few times. This chain connects TRBV2 to TRBJ1-2, with no clear D. V was shortened by 8 bases and J by 5 bases, with 12 bases between the two germline ends. CDR3 length equals 12 residues. CDR1 is SNHLY and CDR2 is FYNNEI in the germline V gene. This CDR3 is CASLSGFYGYTF. The CDR3 DNA reads TGTGCCAGCCTCTCGGGGTTTTATGGCTACACCTTC.

The chain couples TRBV9 to TRBJ2-3, with 9 nucleotides matching TRBD2. Looked up from germline, CDR1 is SGDLS and CDR2 is YYNGEE. V dropped 0 bases and J dropped 4; count of bases not matched to a gene: 3. This CDR3 is 15 amino acids long. CDR3 nucleotides: TGTGCCAGCAGCGTAGGGGGCGGGAGGGCAGATACGCAGTATTTT. Protein product: CASSVGGGRADTQYF.

The rearrangement links TRBV18 to TRBJ1-1; a possible D gene is TRBD1 (6 bases). Germline-derived CDR1 and CDR2 are KGHSH and LQKENI. The CDR3 is made up of 14 amino acids. Trimming shortened V by 3 bases and J by 8 bases, and 16 bases separated the two germline ends. The CDR3 coding sequence is TGTGCCAGCTCACCTTATACGGACAGCGGAGAAGCTTTCTTT. Residues: CASSPYTDSGEAFF.

The J gene is TRBJ1-1, the V gene TRBV29-1, with 7 bases lining up with TRBD1. J lost 1 base, V lost 6 bases, and 5 bases had no gene match. CDR3 length: 13 amino acids. Germline V CDR1 and CDR2: SQVTM, ANQGSEA. The CDR3 bases are TGCAGCGTGGAGGGGGCCGGGAACACTGAAGCTTTCTTT. It yields the protein CSVEGAGNTEAFF.

This sequence joins TRBV7-9 and TRBJ1-1, with D maybe TRBD1 (5 bases). There are 13 residues in the CDR3. Germline V CDR1 and CDR2: SEHNR, FQNEAQ (reference sequence). Trimming left V 3 bases short and J 4 bases short, with 9 bases between. CDR3 DNA sequence: TGTGCCAGCAGCTTCGTGCAGGGCACTGAAGCTTTCTTT. It specifies CASSFVQGTEAFF.

CDR3 residues: CASSPSGGTGELFF. DNA for the CDR3: TGTGCCAGCAGCCCCTCCGGGGGTACCGGGGAGCTGTTTTTT. The chain couples TRBV7-9 to TRBJ2-2; TRBD2 is a possible D gene (6 bases). V dropped 5 bases and J dropped 5 bases, with 12 bases sitting between them. The germline V gene has CDR1 SEHNR and CDR2 FQNEAQ (reference sequence). The length of the CDR3 is 14 residues.

This sequence joins TRBV6-5 and TRBJ1-6; D call uncertain. V was pared by 8 bases and J by 5 bases, with 7 bases between. Germline CDR1 and CDR2: MNHEY and SVGAGI. The CDR3 is 12 amino acids. The DNA for the CDR3 is TGTGCCAGCGCCAGTAATAATTCACCCCTCCACTTT. It translates to CASASNNSPLHF.

This chain connects TRBV2 to TRBJ2-7, with a possible D match to TRBD1 (6 bases). Germline V gene sequence: CDR1 SNHLY, CDR2 FYNNEI. This CDR3 is 14 amino acids long. The germline V and J ends were trimmed by 6 bases and 0 bases, with 12 bases remaining between them. This chain's CDR3 is CASSFRGDSYEQYV. The DNA for the CDR3 is TGTGCCAGCAGCTTCAGGGGTGACTCCTACGAGCAGTACGTC.

The rearrangement uses TRBV18 and TRBJ2-2, with 9 bases fitting TRBD2. Germline CDR1 and CDR2: KGHSH and LQKENI. V lost 7 bases, J lost 1 base, and 4 bases stayed unmatched. The length of the CDR3 is 15 residues. The CDR3 spells CASFVSGRNTGELFF. CDR3 bases: TGTGCCAGCTTCGTTAGCGGGAGGAACACCGGGGAGCTGTTTTTT.

Here the CDR3 reads CASSNRDSGTGGYTF. The CDR3 DNA follows: TGTGCCAGCAGTAACCGGGACAGTGGAACTGGTGGCTACACCTTC. The gene calls are TRBV6-2 or TRBV6-3 and TRBJ1-2; 7 bases fit TRBD1. The CDR3 has 15 residues. The V segment lost 5 bases and the J segment 7 bases; nucleotides outside the gene matches: 13. Germline loops: CDR1 MNHEY, CDR2 SVGEGT.

The chain employs TRBV9 and TRBJ2-5; D uncertain. The germline CDR1 and CDR2 sequences are SGDLS and YYNGEE. Deletions cut 3 bases from V and 5 bases from J, with 11 bases between. The CDR3 runs to 13 residues. The CDR3, as DNA: TGTGCCAGCAGCGCGGGTCTAGTGGAGACCCAGTACTTC. Protein product: CASSAGLVETQYF.

CDR3 sequence reads: CASSLTSGGAGGNIQYF. The DNA of the CDR3 is TGTGCCAGCAGCTTGACTAGCGGGGGGGCCGGCGGAAACATTCAGTACTTC. The genes are TRBV7-2 and TRBJ2-4, with TRBD2 identical over 14 bases. Germline trimming cut 3 bases from V and 6 bases from J; bases unmatched to any gene: 7. CDR3 length: 17 residues. The V gene's germline CDR1 is SGHTA and CDR2 FQGNSA.

This clone has only a few counts. The chain couples TRBV7-6 to TRBJ1-4; a weak D match, TRBD1 (6 bases). V shed 5 bases and J shed 5 bases, with 15 bases lying between them. The germline V gene encodes CDR1 SGHVS and CDR2 FNYEAQ. This CDR3 has 15 amino acids. The CDR3 here is CASSQTGQINEKLFF. The CDR3, as DNA: TGTGCCAGCAGCCAGACAGGCCAAATCAATGAAAAACTGTTTTTT.